The T cell receptor (beta chain) described here comes from a study of blood T cells in healthy people across ages. This clonotype was picked up a small number of times. The CDR3 is 13 amino acids. V was clipped by 2 bases and J by 6 bases, with 10 bases between them. Germline lookup yields CDR1 LGHDT and CDR2 YNNKEL (reference sequence). Each donor gave approximately 9.7 milliliters of peripheral blood. The authors ran a second PCR of roughly 7 to 11 cycles using a sample-barcoded 5' primer and a J-beta primer mix. One entry per CDR3 protein, called by TCRdb with MiXCR from the 5' RACE reads. The sample includes approximately 800,000 distinct CDR3 sequences, under 40% of them seen just once.

The receptor was derived from a man younger than 30 in good health. Input material: blood. J is TRBJ1-1 and V is TRBV3-1, with D unresolved. The CDR3 loop is CASSQFAGAEAFF. In DNA form, the CDR3 reads TGTGCCAGCAGCCAATTCGCCGGAGCTGAAGCTTTCTTT. Filled out from reference TRBV3-1 and TRBJ1-1, the complete variable domain reads DTAVSQTPKYLVTQMGNDKSIKCEQNLGHDTMYWYKQDSKKFLKIMFSYNNKELIINETVPNRFSPKSPDKAHLNLHINSLELGDSAVYFCASSQFAGAEAFFGQGTRLTVV.